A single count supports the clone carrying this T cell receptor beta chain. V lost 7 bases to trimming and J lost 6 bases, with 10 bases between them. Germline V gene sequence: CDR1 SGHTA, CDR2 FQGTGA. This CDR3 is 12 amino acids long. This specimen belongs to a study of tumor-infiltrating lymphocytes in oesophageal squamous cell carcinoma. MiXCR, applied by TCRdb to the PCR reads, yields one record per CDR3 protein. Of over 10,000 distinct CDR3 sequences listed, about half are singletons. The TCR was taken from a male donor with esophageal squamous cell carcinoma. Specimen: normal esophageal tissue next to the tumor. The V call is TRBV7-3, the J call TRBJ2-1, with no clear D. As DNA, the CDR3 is TGTGCCAGCACCCCCCCGGGCAATGAGCAGTTCTTC. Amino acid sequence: CASTPPGNEQFF.